The 21 T cell receptor beta chains listed next were all sequenced from one sample in a study of kidney transplant recipient with SARS-CoV-2 infection (dated by TCRdb to about 2021). Reading the label with the study, this specimen's time point is: pre-pandemic baseline sample and day 111 after first positive SARS-CoV-2 test. The run used an Illumina MiSeq. TCRdb redid the processing of the public reads, applying fastp at Q25 and MiXCR, and retained in-frame beta chains. Rows merge per CDR3 protein into single entries with the most common DNA and genes. This sample has fewer than 250,000 distinct CDR3 sequences in its table, and around 26% of those were observed once. Around 6.8% of the sample is held by the ten biggest clonotypes. The material sequenced was a blood sample, taken at baseline and around day 120 from a kidney transplant recipient. The receptor set was obtained from a young adult male patient who had COVID-19 and was a kidney transplant recipient. Post transplant, some T cells may arise from the graft donor.

This clonotype was counted many times. This chain joins TRBV12-3 or TRBV12-4 and TRBJ2-2; unclear D gene. The CDR3 is 14 residues long. Deletions cut 3 bases from V and 3 bases from J, with 8 bases between. The CDR3 sequence: CASSLSEDTGELFF. For the CDR3, the DNA is TGTGCCAGCAGTTTGAGCGAGGACACCGGGGAGCTGTTTTTT.

This clonotype was recorded at least ten times. The chain couples TRBV29-1 to TRBJ1-2, with D maybe TRBD1 (5 bases). The CDR3 has 15 amino acids. V was trimmed by 0 bases and J by 3 bases, leaving 14 bases between them. CDR1 is SQVTM, CDR2 ANQGSEA, per germline. The CDR3 here is CSVEDLRVQHYGYTF. The DNA for the CDR3 is TGCAGCGTTGAAGATCTCAGGGTTCAACACTATGGCTACACCTTC.

This clonotype came up many times. The CDR3 bases are TGCAGTGCTAAACCAGGGGGCGATTTCTCTGGAAACACCATATATTTT. Its translation is CSAKPGGDFSGNTIYF. V gene TRBV20-1 combines with J gene TRBJ1-3; 8 nucleotides align to TRBD1. Germline assignment: CDR1 DFQATT and CDR2 SNEGSKA (reference sequence). This CDR3 spans 16 amino acids. V trimming: 4 bases; J trimming: 0 bases; junction bases outside the gene matches: 8.

A word on this clonotype: This could be a read error, since a much larger clone is one nucleotide away. The V and J genes are TRBV5-4 and TRBJ1-2; D is unresolved. This CDR3 region has 16 residues. The germline V gene encodes CDR1 SGHNT and CDR2 YYREEE (reference sequence). The germline V and J ends were trimmed by 7 bases and 4 bases, with 23 bases remaining between them. CDR3 loop: CASEENVPGKTYGYTF. CDR3 bases: TGTGCCAGCGAAGAAAACGTACCAGGAAAGACCTATGGCTACACCTTC. The whole variable domain, filled in from reference TRBV5-4 and TRBJ1-2, reads ETGVTQSPTHLIKTRGQQVTLRCSSQSGHNTVSWYQQALGQGPQFIFQYYREEENGRGNFPPRFSGLQFPNYSSELNVNALELDDSALYLCASEENVPGKTYGYTFGSGTRLTVV.

This clonotype was detected ten times or more. The chain is built from TRBV4-3 and TRBJ1-2; no clear D. The CDR3 extends over 17 amino acids. Per germline, CDR1 LGHNA and CDR2 YSLEER. Trimming removed 5 bases at V and 4 bases at J, with 23 bases between. CDR3 amino acids: CASSKSRGRRKTYGYTF. The CDR3 region has the DNA TGCGCCAGCAGCAAATCACGAGGACGTCGAAAGACCTATGGCTACACCTTC.

In its sample, this clonotype was seen many times. The chain combines TRBV12-3 or TRBV12-4 with TRBJ2-7, with 10 positions matching TRBD2. The CDR3 is 14 residues long. J gave up 2 bases and V 8 bases, and 6 bases lay outside the gene matches. The CDR3 sequence is CASRKAGGPYEQYF. DNA for the CDR3: TGTGCCAGCCGAAAAGCGGGAGGGCCCTACGAGCAGTACTTC.

With respect to this clonotype: A single base separates this from a much larger clone, so it may be a read error. This chain connects TRBV6-2 or TRBV6-3 to TRBJ2-1; the match to TRBD2 covers 7 bases. CDR3 length: 17 amino acids. V was clipped by 0 bases and J by 8 bases; unmatched bases: 13. The germline gives CDR1 MNHEY, CDR2 SVGEGT. The CDR3 region is CASSYSVSGRIQDEQFF. The CDR3 DNA reads as TGTGCCAGCAGTTACTCGGTTTCCGGGAGGATTCAGGATGAGCAGTTCTTC.

A note on this clonotype: A much larger clone is a single base away; this may be a read error. The chain joins TRBV3-1 to TRBJ1-2; D is undetermined. Germline V gene lookup returns CDR1 LGHDT and CDR2 YNNKEL (reference sequence). The ends were cut back, 5 bases at V and 4 bases at J, with 23 bases in the middle. The CDR3 contains 17 residues. The CDR3 reads CASSCIPTLRKTYGYTF. DNA for the CDR3: TGTGCCAGCAGCTGTATACCCACCCTTCGAAAGACCTATGGCTACACCTTC.

In this sample, this clonotype turned up many times. The CDR3 nucleotides are TGTGCCAGTAGGGCTAGCGGGATTGGTGAGCAGTTCTTC. Its translation is CASRASGIGEQFF. V is TRBV19 and J is TRBJ2-1; TRBD2 agrees at 9 bases. This CDR3 has 13 amino acids. Losses at the gene ends were 6 bases for V and 9 bases for J; bases not matched to a gene: 6. Germline CDR1 reads LNHDA; CDR2 reads SQIVND (reference sequence).

This clonotype was seen repeatedly, ten times or more. The J gene is TRBJ2-7, the V gene TRBV30, with a possible D match to TRBD2 (5 bases). This CDR3 has 14 residues. CDR1 and CDR2 from the germline V gene are GTSNPN and SVGIG (reference sequence). V was cut by 2 bases and J by 7 bases, with 18 bases left in between. CDR3 sequence: CAWSSGSRMGEQYF. In DNA, the CDR3 is TGTGCCTGGAGTTCGGGGAGTCGAATGGGGGAGCAGTACTTC.

The chain employs TRBV10-3 and TRBJ2-5; TRBD1 might be the D (6 bases). CDR3 size: 17 residues. Trimming shortened V by 4 bases and J by 0 bases, and 18 bases separated the two germline ends. Per the germline V gene, CDR1 is ENHRY and CDR2 is SYGVKD. The CDR3 coding sequence is TGTGCCATCAGTGCTGAATCCGGGACATCTAACCAAGAGACCCAGTACTTC. Encoded protein: CAISAESGTSNQETQYF.

On this clonotype itself: A clone one base away is much larger, so this may be a read error. The rearrangement links TRBV5-1 to TRBJ2-4; 14 bases match TRBD2. The end of the DNA fits TRBJ2-7 better, so the J call may be wrong. This CDR3 has 16 residues. CDR1 is SGHRS, CDR2 YFSETQ, per germline. The CDR3 loop reads CTSGTSGGIPISEQYF. CDR3 coding DNA: TGCACCAGCGGGACTAGCGGGGGTATACCCATCTCCGAGCAGTACTTC.

For this clonotype: It may be a read error: a sequence one base away is much more abundant. The conserved closing phenylalanine or tryptophan is absent in this CDR3, likely reflecting a read error. The chain recombines TRBV30 with TRBJ2-5, with TRBD2 matching 16 bases. The CDR3 runs to 16 residues. Looked up from germline, CDR1 is GTSNPN and CDR2 is SVGIG (reference sequence). V shed 2 bases and J 5 bases; nucleotides not matched to a gene: 5. CDR3: CAWSPGLAGGRETQYL. CDR3 in DNA: TGTGCCTGGAGTCCGGGACTAGCGGGAGGGCGGGAGACCCAGTACCTC.

This clonotype has a count of ten or more. The chain has TRBV21-1 and TRBJ2-3; the table names TRBD2, a call not compared with the DNA. TRBV21-1 is a pseudogene locus. The CDR3 totals 17 residues. The chain's CDR3 is CASRRAVATVMQDTQYF. The CDR3 region has the DNA TGTGCCAGCAGAAGGGCAGTAGCTACAGTCATGCAAGATACGCAGTATTTT.

This clonotype was observed many times. The V gene is TRBV6-5, the J gene TRBJ2-3, with 8 bases lining up with TRBD1. Unmatched junction bases numbered 7, after V lost 10 bases and J lost 1 base. CDR3 size: 14 residues. Germline CDR1 is MNHEY and CDR2 is SVGAGI. CDR3 loop: CATRMTGGTDTQYF. CDR3 bases: TGTGCCACCCGAATGACAGGGGGCACAGATACGCAGTATTTT.

The V gene is TRBV6-5, the J gene TRBJ1-2; D gene uncertain. The V gene lost 5 bases and the J gene lost 4 bases, with 23 bases spanning the gap. CDR3 length equals 17 residues. Germline CDR1 is MNHEY and CDR2 is SVGAGI. The CDR3 coding sequence is TGTGCCAGCAGTGTGGAGTACTCTATACGAAAGACCTATGGCTACACCTTC. This encodes CASSVEYSIRKTYGYTF.

This clonotype occurred a few times. The rearrangement joins TRBV3-1 to TRBJ1-4, with a possible D match to TRBD1 (5 bases). V was shortened by 0 bases and J by 5 bases, with 13 bases between the two germline ends. Germline values: CDR1 LGHDT, CDR2 YNNKEL (reference sequence). This CDR3 region has 16 residues. This CDR3 is CASSQDWFEGNEKLFF. CDR3 DNA: TGTGCCAGCAGCCAAGATTGGTTTGAGGGGAATGAAAAACTGTTTTTT.

The sample holds many counts of this clonotype. The CDR3 DNA reads TGCAGTGCTCCCCTGGACAGGCGGAATAATTCACCCCTCCACTTT. Translated, it gives CSAPLDRRNNSPLHF. The J gene is TRBJ1-6, the V gene TRBV20-1, with TRBD1 identical over 7 bases. This CDR3 has 15 residues. Trimming took 5 bases from V and 5 from J; bases not matched to a gene: 9. CDR1 DFQATT and CDR2 SNEGSKA come from the germline V gene (reference sequence).

Note on this clonotype: With a much larger clone just one base away, this may be a read error. V and J are TRBV7-9 and TRBJ2-5; D gene ambiguous. The CDR3 is made up of 15 amino acids. Germline CDR1 is SEHNR and CDR2 is FQNEAQ (reference sequence). V shed 7 bases and J shed 5 bases, with 20 bases lying between them. The CDR3 region has the DNA TGTGCCAGCAACCTGGGCTGGGTCTTCGCGGAGACCCAGTACTTC. Protein: CASNLGWVFAETQYF. The full variable domain, with the rest looked up from reference TRBV7-9 and TRBJ2-5, is DTGVSQNPRHKITKRGQNVTFRCDPISEHNRLYWYRQTLGQGPEFLTYFQNEAQLEKSRLLSDRFSAERPKGSFSTLEIQRTEQGDSAMYLCASNLGWVFAETQYFGPGTRLLVL.

For this clonotype: This clone may be a read error of a much larger clone one base away. CDR3 DNA: TGTGCCAGCAGTTACGGGACTGGCGGCACAGATACGCAGTATTTT. As protein: CASSYGTGGTDTQYF. The chain combines TRBV6-5 with TRBJ2-3; tentatively, D is TRBD2 (6 bases). With 2 bases removed from V and 1 base from J, the gap between germline ends came to 10 bases. Germline V CDR1 and CDR2: MNHEY, SVGAGI. The CDR3 consists of 15 residues.

This clonotype appeared many times. This chain links TRBV12-5 with TRBJ1-2, with D tentatively TRBD1 (5 bases). V shed 5 bases and J shed 4 bases, with 23 bases lying between them. Germline V gives CDR1 LGHNT, CDR2 FRNRAP. CDR3 size: 17 residues. The DNA of the CDR3 is TGTGCTAGTGGTGGTTGGCCTTTGCAGGGAAAGACCTATGGCTACACCTTC. Translation: CASGGWPLQGKTYGYTF.